This T cell receptor (beta chain) originates from a study of CD8+ T cells in alopecia areata. There are 15 residues in the CDR3. Germline CDR1 PRHDT, CDR2 FYEKMQ (reference sequence). V lost 4 bases to trimming and J lost 3 bases, with 15 bases between them. Study-wide results and limits: Alopecia totalis/universalis scalp especially showed more expanded CD8+ clones than normal scalp. Normal-skin resident alphabeta T cells also appear among scalp sample sequences.

Concerning this clone itself: The antigen is unknown.

Following extraction, RNA underwent reverse transcription to cDNA, which served as the sequencing template. Sequenced by immunoSEQ multiplex PCR; TCRdb stores in-frame clones only, minus some. This sample yields about 130,000 clones, of which more than 40% are seen a single time; approximately 18% belongs to the top ten. Sorted populations comprised CD4+ and CD8+ T cells obtained from PBMCs. The receptor comes from a human donor with alopecia areata. The J gene is TRBJ1-2, the V gene TRBV13; D is ambiguous. Material: CD8+ T cells sorted from blood, obtained at week 0. CDR3 bases: TGTGCCAGCAGCTGGTCTCTGATAGGAGACTATGGCTACACCTTC. Translating it yields CASSWSLIGDYGYTF.